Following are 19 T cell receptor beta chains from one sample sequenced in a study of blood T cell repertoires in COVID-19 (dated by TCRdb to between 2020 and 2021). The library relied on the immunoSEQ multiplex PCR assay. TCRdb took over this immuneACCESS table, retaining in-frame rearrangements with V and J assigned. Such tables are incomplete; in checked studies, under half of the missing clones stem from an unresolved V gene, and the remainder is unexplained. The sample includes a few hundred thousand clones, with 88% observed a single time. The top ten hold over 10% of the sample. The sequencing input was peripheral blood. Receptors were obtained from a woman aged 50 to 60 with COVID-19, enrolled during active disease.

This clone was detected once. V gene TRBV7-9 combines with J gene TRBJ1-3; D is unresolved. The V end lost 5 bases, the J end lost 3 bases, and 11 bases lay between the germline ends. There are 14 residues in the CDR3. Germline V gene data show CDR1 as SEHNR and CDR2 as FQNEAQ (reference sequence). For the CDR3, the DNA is TGTGCCAGCAGCCCATCCGGGGTTGGAAACACCATATATTTT. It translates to CASSPSGVGNTIYF.

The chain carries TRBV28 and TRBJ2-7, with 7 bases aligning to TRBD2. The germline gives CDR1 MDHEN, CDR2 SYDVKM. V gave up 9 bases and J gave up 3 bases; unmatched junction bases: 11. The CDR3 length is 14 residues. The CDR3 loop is CASLSGTTHYEQYF. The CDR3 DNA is TGTGCCAGTTTATCCGGGACTACTCACTACGAGCAGTACTTC.

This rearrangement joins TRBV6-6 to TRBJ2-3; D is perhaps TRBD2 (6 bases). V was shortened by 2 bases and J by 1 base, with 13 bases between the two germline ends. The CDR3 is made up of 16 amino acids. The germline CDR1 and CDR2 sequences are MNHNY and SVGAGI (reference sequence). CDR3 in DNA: TGTGCCAGCAGTTACACCCGCGGGGCGCGCACAGATACGCAGTATTTT. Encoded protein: CASSYTRGARTDTQYF.

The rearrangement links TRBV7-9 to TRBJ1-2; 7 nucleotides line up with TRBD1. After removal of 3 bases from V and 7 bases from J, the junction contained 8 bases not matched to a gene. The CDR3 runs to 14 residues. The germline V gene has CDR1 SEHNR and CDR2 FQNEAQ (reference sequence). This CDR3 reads CASSFGGGLSGYTF. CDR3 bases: TGTGCCAGCAGCTTTGGAGGGGGCTTAAGTGGCTACACCTTC. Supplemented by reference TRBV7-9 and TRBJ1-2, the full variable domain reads DTGVSQNPRHKITKRGQNVTFRCDPISEHNRLYWYRQTLGQGPEFLTYFQNEAQLEKSRLLSDRFSAERPKGSFSTLEIQRTEQGDSAMYLCASSFGGGLSGYTFGSGTRLTVV.

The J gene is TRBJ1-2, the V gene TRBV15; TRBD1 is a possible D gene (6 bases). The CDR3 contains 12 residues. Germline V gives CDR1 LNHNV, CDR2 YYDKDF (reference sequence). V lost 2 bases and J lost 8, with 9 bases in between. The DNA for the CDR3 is TGTGCCACCAGCAGAAGGGGGTACGGCTACACCTTC. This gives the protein CATSRRGYGYTF.

The CDR3 region has the DNA TGCGCCAGCAGCTCTAAATCGGGACAGCATAATTCACCCCTCCACTTT. Protein: CASSSKSGQHNSPLHF. The genes are TRBV5-1 and TRBJ1-6; 7 bases are shared with TRBD1. The CDR3 has 16 amino acids. Germline CDR1 reads SGHRS; CDR2 reads YFSETQ. The ends lost 3 bases at V and 5 bases at J; junction bases unmatched: 8. The full variable domain, its missing parts supplied by reference TRBV5-1 and TRBJ1-6, is KAGVTQTPRYLIKTRGQQVTLSCSPISGHRSVSWYQQTPGQGLQFLFEYFSETQRNKGNFPGRFSGRQFSNSRSEMNVSTLELGDSALYLCASSSKSGQHNSPLHFGNGTRLTVT.

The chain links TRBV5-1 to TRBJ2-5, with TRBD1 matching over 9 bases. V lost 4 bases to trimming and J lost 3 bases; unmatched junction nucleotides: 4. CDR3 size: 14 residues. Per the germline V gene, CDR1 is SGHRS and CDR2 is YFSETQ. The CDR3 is CASSPGDREETQYF. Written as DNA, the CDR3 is TGCGCCAGCAGCCCGGGGGACAGGGAAGAGACCCAGTACTTC.

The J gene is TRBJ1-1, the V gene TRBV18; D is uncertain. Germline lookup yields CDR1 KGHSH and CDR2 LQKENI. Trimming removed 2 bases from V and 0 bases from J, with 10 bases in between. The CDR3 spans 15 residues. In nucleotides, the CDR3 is TGTGCCAGCTCACCAAACGTCGGTATGAACACTGAAGCTTTCTTT. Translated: CASSPNVGMNTEAFF.

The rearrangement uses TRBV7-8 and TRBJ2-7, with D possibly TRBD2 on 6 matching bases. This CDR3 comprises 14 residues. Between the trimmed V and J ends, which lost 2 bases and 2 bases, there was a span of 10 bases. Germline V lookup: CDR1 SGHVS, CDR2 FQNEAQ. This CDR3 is CASSLRGITYEQYF. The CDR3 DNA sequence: TGTGCCAGCAGCTTACGGGGGATCACCTACGAGCAGTACTTC.

CDR3 DNA: TGTGCCAGCAGTGAAGCGGGGGGATTCTATAGCAATCAGCCCCAGCATTTT. Translation gives CASSEAGGFYSNQPQHF. The chain carries TRBV6-1 and TRBJ1-5; a weak D match, TRBD1 (5 bases). The CDR3 has 17 residues. CDR1 is MNHNS, CDR2 SASEGT, per germline. Between the trimmed V and J ends, which lost 0 bases and 0 bases, there was a span of 12 bases.

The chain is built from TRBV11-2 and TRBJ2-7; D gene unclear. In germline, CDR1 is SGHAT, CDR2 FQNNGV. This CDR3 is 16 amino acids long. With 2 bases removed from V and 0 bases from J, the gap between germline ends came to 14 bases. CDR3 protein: CASSLISGSSSYEQYF. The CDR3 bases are TGTGCCAGCAGCTTAATTTCCGGGTCAAGCTCCTACGAGCAGTACTTC.

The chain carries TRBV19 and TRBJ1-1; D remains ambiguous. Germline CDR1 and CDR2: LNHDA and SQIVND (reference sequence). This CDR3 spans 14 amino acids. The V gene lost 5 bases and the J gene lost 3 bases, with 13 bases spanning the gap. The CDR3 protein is CASSPRGRDTEAFF. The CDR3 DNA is TGTGCCAGTAGTCCCCGAGGGCGCGACACTGAAGCTTTCTTT.

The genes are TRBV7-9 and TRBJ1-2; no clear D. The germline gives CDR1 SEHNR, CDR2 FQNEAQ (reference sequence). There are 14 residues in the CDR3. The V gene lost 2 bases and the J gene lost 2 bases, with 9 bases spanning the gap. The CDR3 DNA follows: TGTGCCAGCAGCTTAACCAACTTGAACTATGGCTACACCTTC. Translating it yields CASSLTNLNYGYTF.

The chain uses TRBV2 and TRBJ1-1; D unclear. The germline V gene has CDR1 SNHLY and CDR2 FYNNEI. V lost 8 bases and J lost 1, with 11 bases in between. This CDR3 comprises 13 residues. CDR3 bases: TGTGCCAGCCATGAGGTCGAGAACACTGAAGCTTTCTTT. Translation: CASHEVENTEAFF.

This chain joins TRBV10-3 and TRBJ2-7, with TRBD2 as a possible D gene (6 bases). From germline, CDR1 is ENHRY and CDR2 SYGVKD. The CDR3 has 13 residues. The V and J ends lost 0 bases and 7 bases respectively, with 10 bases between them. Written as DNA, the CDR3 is TGTGCCATCAGTGAGTCGTTACTAGCAGAGCAGTACTTC. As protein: CAISESLLAEQYF.

CDR3 DNA: TGTGCCAGTACCCATACAGGGGGCGGATTGAGGAACACTGAAGCTTTCTTT. This codes for CASTHTGGGLRNTEAFF. The gene calls are TRBV19 and TRBJ1-1, with TRBD1 matching over 9 bases. The CDR3 loop spans 17 amino acids. Germline CDR1 reads LNHDA; CDR2 reads SQIVND (reference sequence). V trimming: 7 bases; J trimming: 1 base; junction bases outside the gene matches: 13.

CDR3 residues: CASSNRDLGYNSPLHF. DNA for the CDR3: TGTGCCAGCAGCAATCGGGACTTAGGGTATAATTCACCCCTCCACTTT. The chain links TRBV13 to TRBJ1-6; a weak D match, TRBD1 (5 bases). This CDR3 has 16 amino acids. The germline CDR1 and CDR2 sequences are PRHDT and FYEKMQ (reference sequence). V gave up 5 bases and J gave up 4 bases, with 15 bases separating them.

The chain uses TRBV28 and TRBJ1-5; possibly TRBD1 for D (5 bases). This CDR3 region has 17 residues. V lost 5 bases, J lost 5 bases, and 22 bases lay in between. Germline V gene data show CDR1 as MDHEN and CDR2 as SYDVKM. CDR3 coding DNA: TGTGCCAGCAGTCCCATACTAGCCTCTTTGGGGGATCAGCCCCAGCATTTT. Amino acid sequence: CASSPILASLGDQPQHF.

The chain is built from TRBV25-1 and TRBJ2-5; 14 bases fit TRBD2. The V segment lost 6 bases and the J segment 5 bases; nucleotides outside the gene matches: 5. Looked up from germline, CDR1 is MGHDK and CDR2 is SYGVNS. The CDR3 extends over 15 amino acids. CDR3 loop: CASRATSGGAETQYF. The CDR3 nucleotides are TGTGCCAGCAGGGCGACTAGCGGGGGGGCTGAGACCCAGTACTTC.